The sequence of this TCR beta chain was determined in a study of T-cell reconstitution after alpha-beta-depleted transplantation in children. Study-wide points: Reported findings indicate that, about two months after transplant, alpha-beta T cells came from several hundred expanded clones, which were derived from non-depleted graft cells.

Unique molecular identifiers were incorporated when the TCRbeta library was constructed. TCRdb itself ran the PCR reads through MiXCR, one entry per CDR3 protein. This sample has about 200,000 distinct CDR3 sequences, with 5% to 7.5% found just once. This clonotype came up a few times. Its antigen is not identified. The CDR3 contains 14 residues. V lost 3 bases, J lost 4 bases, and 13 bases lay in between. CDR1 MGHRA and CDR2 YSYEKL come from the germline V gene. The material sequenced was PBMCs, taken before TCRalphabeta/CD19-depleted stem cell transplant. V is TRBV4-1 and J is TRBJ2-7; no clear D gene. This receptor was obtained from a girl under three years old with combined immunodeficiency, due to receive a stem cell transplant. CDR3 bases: TGCGCCAGCAGCCACTTAACCACTCGATACGAGCAGTACTTC. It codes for CASSHLTTRYEQYF.